This T cell receptor (beta chain) was recovered during a study of shared clonotypes between healthy human individuals. This CDR3 comprises 11 residues. The germline V gene has CDR1 SEHNR and CDR2 FQNEAQ (reference sequence). Between the trimmed V and J ends, which lost 5 bases and 8 bases, there was a span of 9 bases. The data were produced by immunoSEQ multiplex PCR, yet TCRdb's version contains in-frame clones alone and is incomplete. This table holds roughly 1,100,000 clones, about 77% found once. The sequenced sample consisted of memory CD4+ T cells sorted from blood. The subset here: CD45RA-negative fraction. This clonotype originated in a man in his late teens or twenties in good health. The gene calls are TRBV7-9 and TRBJ1-1; D gene ambiguous. Here the CDR3 DNA reads TGTGCCAGCAGCCACCGGGTCGAAGCTTTCTTT. Its protein is CASSHRVEAFF. The complete variable domain, with remaining parts taken from reference TRBV7-9 and TRBJ1-1, reads DTGVSQNPRHKITKRGQNVTFRCDPISEHNRLYWYRQTLGQGPEFLTYFQNEAQLEKSRLLSDRFSAERPKGSFSTLEIQRTEQGDSAMYLCASSHRVEAFFGQGTRLTVV.